The 8 T cell receptor beta chains below all came from one sample that was sequenced in a study of T cell responses to AZD1222 COVID-19 vaccine. Only in-frame clones appear in the TCRdb table, and some are missing; sequencing was by immunoSEQ multiplex PCR. The repertoire holds some 120,000 clones, with roughly 90% as singletons. The sequencing here drew on peripheral blood, taken 28 days after the second AZD1222 dose. Receptors were obtained from an adult who received the AZD1222 COVID-19 vaccine.

V gene TRBV15 combines with J gene TRBJ1-5, with 7 nucleotides matching TRBD1. Trimming at V came to 2 bases and at J to 2 bases, leaving 9 bases not matched to a gene. CDR1 LNHNV and CDR2 YYDKDF come from the germline V gene (reference sequence). The CDR3 length is 17 residues. CDR3 coding DNA: TGTGCCACCAGCAGACCGACAGGGTTTGATCGCAATCAGCCCCAGCATTTT. Its protein product is CATSRPTGFDRNQPQHF.

The J gene is TRBJ2-7, the V gene TRBV4-1; D not resolved. V was clipped by 1 base and J by 2 bases, with 9 bases between them. CDR1 is MGHRA, CDR2 YSYEKL, per germline. CDR3 length: 14 residues. CDR3 in amino acids: CASSQGGRPYEQYF. CDR3 coding DNA: TGCGCCAGCAGCCAAGGAGGCCGCCCCTACGAGCAGTACTTC.

The chain combines TRBV19 with TRBJ2-1, with 10 bases matching TRBD1. Germline CDR1 reads LNHDA; CDR2 reads SQIVND (reference sequence). The CDR3 spans 16 residues. The J segment lost 6 bases and the V segment lost 4 bases, leaving 9 bases of the junction unmatched. The CDR3 coding sequence is TGTGCCAGTAGTAGGTCGACAGGGGGCATAGGCAATGAGCAGTTCTTC. The encoded protein is CASSRSTGGIGNEQFF. Together with reference TRBV19 and TRBJ2-1, the CDR3 gives the full variable domain: DGGITQSPKYLFRKEGQNVTLSCEQNLNHDAMYWYRQDPGQGLRLIYYSQIVNDFQKGDIAEGYSVSREKKESFPLTVTSAQKNPTAFYLCASSRSTGGIGNEQFFGPGTRLTVL.

In this sample, this clone turned up a few times. The V and J genes are TRBV4-1 and TRBJ1-1; D not certain. The CDR3 contains 15 residues. V was pared by 1 base and J by 0 bases, with 9 bases between. Germline V gene data show CDR1 as MGHRA and CDR2 as YSYEKL. The CDR3 is CASSQAGRVNTEAFF. In DNA, the CDR3 is TGCGCCAGCAGCCAAGCTGGACGGGTGAACACTGAAGCTTTCTTT.

This CDR3 reads CASSWGQGYGYTF. Here the CDR3 DNA reads TGTGCCAGCAGTTGGGGACAGGGCTATGGCTACACCTTC. This rearrangement joins TRBV27 to TRBJ1-2; 9 bases map to TRBD1. In germline, CDR1 is MNHEY, CDR2 SMNVEV (reference sequence). The CDR3 spans 13 residues. After removal of 4 bases from V and 4 bases from J, the junction contained 1 base not matched to a gene.

The CDR3 DNA reads TGTGCCAGCAGCCCAGGAGCGGTTAGCAATCAGCCCCAGCATTTT. Encoded protein: CASSPGAVSNQPQHF. The genes are TRBV28 and TRBJ1-5, with D unresolved. Trimming took off 6 bases at V and 0 bases at J, with 12 bases between the two ends. The V gene's germline CDR1 is MDHEN and CDR2 SYDVKM. The CDR3 spans 15 residues.

The V and J genes are TRBV12-5 and TRBJ1-2; TRBD1 agrees at 7 bases. The CDR3 has 14 residues. V was pared by 3 bases and J by 6 bases, with 7 bases of the junction left unmatched. CDR1 and CDR2 from the germline V gene are LGHNT and FRNRAP. CDR3 amino acids: CASGFHRGQDGYTF. DNA for the CDR3: TGTGCTAGTGGTTTTCACAGGGGTCAGGATGGCTACACCTTC.

The chain joins TRBV9 to TRBJ2-5; 8 bases line up with TRBD1. Germline V gene lookup returns CDR1 SGDLS and CDR2 YYNGEE. There are 13 residues in the CDR3. Trimming took 0 bases from V and 5 from J; bases not matched to a gene: 0. CDR3 coding DNA: TGTGCCAGCAGCGTAGACAGGGGGGAGACCCAGTACTTC. Translation: CASSVDRGETQYF. Full variable domain (outside the CDR3, taken from reference TRBV9 and TRBJ2-5): DSGVTQTPKHLITATGQRVTLRCSPRSGDLSVYWYQQSLDQGLQFLIQYYNGEERAKGNILERFSAQQFPDLHSELNLSSLELGDSALYFCASSVDRGETQYFGPGTRLLVL.